The 22 T cell receptor beta chains below were found in one sample sequenced in a study of cytomegalovirus exposure and HLA in healthy donors. Repertoires were generated with immunoSEQ multiplex PCR, while TCRdb's copy carries only in-frame clones and drops some. The sample lists about 160,000 clones, roughly 90% occurring once. The sequencing input was PBMCs. These receptor sequences come from a young man in good health and CMV-seropositive.

The chain couples TRBV11-2 to TRBJ2-7, with a weak D call TRBD1 (5 bases). The germline CDR1 and CDR2 sequences are SGHAT and FQNNGV. The CDR3 has 16 amino acids. The V end was cut by 0 bases, the J end by 4 bases, with 16 bases between. The CDR3 DNA sequence: TGTGCCAGCAGCTTAGATACAGGACAAGACTCTTACGAGCAGTACTTC. Protein sequence: CASSLDTGQDSYEQYF.

V gene TRBV29-1 combines with J gene TRBJ2-7, with 8 bases matching TRBD2. This CDR3 has 17 amino acids. Germline CDR1 SQVTM, CDR2 ANQGSEA. Trimming at V came to 7 bases and at J to 3 bases, leaving 20 bases not matched to a gene. The CDR3 DNA sequence: TGCAGCGGGGTATTAACTAGCGGAGGGGGGGGTTACTACGAGCAGTACTTC. Translation gives CSGVLTSGGGGYYEQYF.

The genes are TRBV7-3 and TRBJ2-1; 8 bases line up with TRBD1. Trimming removed 5 bases from V and 0 bases from J; junction bases left unmatched: 12. The CDR3 is 18 amino acids. CDR1 SGHTA and CDR2 FQGTGA come from the germline V gene. The CDR3 DNA reads TGTGCCAGCAGCCCGCGACCCTACAGGGGGGCCTCCTACAATGAGCAGTTCTTC. The encoded protein is CASSPRPYRGASYNEQFF.

This chain uses TRBV5-1 with TRBJ1-2, with 7 nucleotides matching TRBD1. This CDR3 comprises 13 residues. Per germline, CDR1 SGHRS and CDR2 YFSETQ. V shed 4 bases and J 6 bases; nucleotides not matched to a gene: 6. CDR3 nucleotides: TGCGCCAGCAGCCCGACAGGGTCTAATGGCTACACCTTC. Translating gives CASSPTGSNGYTF.

This chain uses TRBV7-6 with TRBJ2-1, with 7 bases that match TRBD2. V trimming: 5 bases; J trimming: 5 bases; junction bases outside the gene matches: 15. The CDR3 totals 17 residues. Germline loops: CDR1 SGHVS, CDR2 FNYEAQ. The CDR3 region has the DNA TGTGCCAGCAGCCGTCGGTACCAGCGGGACCATCACAATGAGCAGTTCTTC. This sequence encodes CASSRRYQRDHHNEQFF.

In the case of this clone: This sample also contains other DNA sequences that code for the same CDR3. The rearrangement joins TRBV29-1 to TRBJ2-1; 7 positions match TRBD2. V was pared by 4 bases and J by 6 bases, with 0 bases of the junction left unmatched. CDR1 and CDR2 (germline): SQVTM, ANQGSEA. The CDR3 consists of 11 residues. This chain's CDR3 is CSVGGGNEQFF. The CDR3 DNA is TGCAGCGTTGGGGGGGGCAATGAGCAGTTCTTC.

V is TRBV11-2 and J is TRBJ2-7; D possibly corresponds to TRBD1 (6 bases). V was clipped by 5 bases and J by 4 bases, with 21 bases between them. Germline assignment: CDR1 SGHAT and CDR2 FQNNGV. The CDR3 loop spans 16 amino acids. Here the CDR3 reads CASSRQKGRGQYEQYF. The CDR3 DNA sequence: TGTGCCAGCAGCCGTCAGAAGGGCAGGGGACAATACGAGCAGTACTTC.

This chain joins TRBV7-9 and TRBJ2-1, with D possibly TRBD2 on 6 matching bases. The germline V gene has CDR1 SEHNR and CDR2 FQNEAQ (reference sequence). The length of the CDR3 is 15 residues. V lost 6 bases to trimming and J lost 0 bases, with 12 bases between them. This CDR3 reads CASRPRGSSYNEQFF. The CDR3 DNA follows: TGTGCCAGCAGACCTCGGGGGAGCTCCTACAATGAGCAGTTCTTC.

The chain links TRBV29-1 to TRBJ2-6; tentatively, D is TRBD2 (6 bases). Germline V gene lookup returns CDR1 SQVTM and CDR2 ANQGSEA. V lost 5 bases to trimming and J lost 0 bases, with 17 bases between them. CDR3 length: 17 amino acids. The CDR3 here is CSVIGQVGGSGANVLTF. The CDR3 DNA reads as TGCAGCGTTATAGGGCAGGTGGGGGGCTCTGGGGCCAACGTCCTGACTTTC. Full variable domain (missing parts from reference TRBV29-1 and TRBJ2-6): SAVISQKPSRDICQRGTSLTIQCQVDSQVTMMFWYRQQPGQSLTLIATANQGSEATYESGFVIDKFPISRPNLTFSTLTVSNMSPEDSSIYLCSVIGQVGGSGANVLTFGAGSRLTVL.

The chain carries TRBV28 and TRBJ2-5, with 10 bases aligning to TRBD2. Per the germline V gene, CDR1 is MDHEN and CDR2 is SYDVKM. The V and J ends lost 5 bases and 5 bases, in that order; junction bases with no gene match: 8. This CDR3 spans 15 amino acids. CDR3 region: CASSVSGRGRETQYF. CDR3 in DNA: TGTGCCAGCAGTGTCAGCGGGAGGGGTAGGGAGACCCAGTACTTC.

The chain employs TRBV5-6 and TRBJ1-3; D gene uncertain. CDR1 is SGHDT and CDR2 is YYEEEE in the germline V gene. The V gene lost 1 base and the J gene lost 0 bases, with 5 bases spanning the gap. The CDR3 loop spans 14 amino acids. The CDR3 DNA reads TGTGCCAGCAGCTTGTGGCTCTCTGGAAACACCATATATTTT. Translated, it gives CASSLWLSGNTIYF.

This chain connects TRBV6-5 to TRBJ2-7; D call uncertain. Trimming took 7 bases from V and 0 from J, leaving 13 bases between them. Germline V gives CDR1 MNHEY, CDR2 SVGAGI. The CDR3 consists of 14 residues. CDR3 sequence: CASTSKGVSYEQYF. The CDR3, as DNA: TGTGCCAGCACGTCTAAAGGAGTCTCCTACGAGCAGTACTTC.

The chain recombines TRBV11-2 with TRBJ1-2; 9 bases match TRBD1. Germline CDR1 reads SGHAT; CDR2 reads FQNNGV. There are 14 residues in the CDR3. The J segment lost 4 bases and the V segment lost 4 bases, leaving 4 bases of the junction unmatched. CDR3 sequence reads: CASSSPTGGYGYTF. CDR3 DNA: TGTGCCAGCAGCTCGCCGACAGGGGGCTATGGCTACACCTTC.

The J gene is TRBJ2-1, the V gene TRBV5-1, with D maybe TRBD2 (5 bases). The CDR3 has 15 amino acids. V shed 0 bases and J shed 9 bases, with 16 bases lying between them. Germline V CDR1 and CDR2: SGHRS, YFSETQ. The CDR3 DNA sequence: TGCGCCAGCAGCTTGGACGGGAAAGGGTCCAGTGAGCAGTTCTTC. It encodes CASSLDGKGSSEQFF.

This chain links TRBV9 with TRBJ1-2; 7 bases line up with TRBD1. Per germline, CDR1 SGDLS and CDR2 YYNGEE. The CDR3 consists of 13 residues. V was pared by 0 bases and J by 8 bases, with 4 bases of the junction left unmatched. CDR3 nucleotide sequence: TGTGCCAGCAGCGTAGGACAGGGTGGGGGCTACACCTTC. This encodes CASSVGQGGGYTF.

This sequence joins TRBV28 and TRBJ2-5; D is unclear. This CDR3 is built from 12 residues. CDR1 MDHEN and CDR2 SYDVKM come from the germline V gene. V lost 3 bases and J lost 4, with 6 bases in between. The CDR3 loop reads CASSFPSETQYF. The CDR3 DNA reads TGTGCCAGCAGTTTCCCCTCAGAGACCCAGTACTTC.

This chain joins TRBV7-8 and TRBJ2-7; TRBD2 might be the D (7 bases). Germline V gene data show CDR1 as SGHVS and CDR2 as FQNEAQ. Deletions cut 3 bases from V and 0 bases from J, with 12 bases between. The CDR3 consists of 15 residues. This CDR3 reads CASSLRGGSSYEQYF. The CDR3 bases are TGTGCCAGCAGCTTGAGGGGGGGTAGCTCCTACGAGCAGTACTTC.

The chain combines TRBV5-8 with TRBJ2-7, with D tentatively TRBD2 (6 bases). This CDR3 contains 14 residues. V was clipped by 6 bases and J by 6 bases, with 19 bases between them. Germline V gene lookup returns CDR1 SGHTS and CDR2 YDEGEE. CDR3 amino acids: CASNLGGYGSEQYF. CDR3 sequence (DNA): TGTGCCAGCAACCTCGGGGGTTATGGGTCCGAGCAGTACTTC. Together with reference TRBV5-8 and TRBJ2-7, the CDR3 gives the full variable domain: EAGVTQSPTHLIKTRGQQATLRCSPISGHTSVYWYQQALGLGLQFLLWYDEGEERNRGNFPPRFSGRQFPNYSSELNVNALELEDSALYLCASNLGGYGSEQYFGPGTRLTVT.

Remarks on this clone: At one end, the junction sequence differs from germline, possibly due to a read error. The J gene is TRBJ1-5, the V gene TRBV28, with 7 positions matching TRBD1. The CDR3 contains 16 residues. Germline values: CDR1 MDHEN, CDR2 SYDVKM. The CDR3 loop reads CASSPETGTSNEPQHF. For the CDR3, the DNA is TGTGCCAGCAGTCCCGAGACAGGGACCTCCAATGAGCCCCAGCATTTT.

The chain joins TRBV2 to TRBJ2-3; 11 positions match TRBD2. Per the germline V gene, CDR1 is SNHLY and CDR2 is FYNNEI. This CDR3 comprises 17 residues. Trimming took 4 bases from V and 0 from J; bases not matched to a gene: 6. The CDR3 nucleotides are TGTGCCAGCAGTGTACCGACTAGCGGGATAAGCACAGATACGCAGTATTTT. Amino acids: CASSVPTSGISTDTQYF.

J is TRBJ2-3 and V is TRBV6-5; possibly TRBD2 for D (6 bases). V dropped 6 bases and J dropped 4 bases, with 14 bases sitting between them. The CDR3 loop spans 14 amino acids. The germline V gene encodes CDR1 MNHEY and CDR2 SVGAGI. The CDR3 loop is CASRDPGLADTQYF. CDR3 nucleotides: TGTGCCAGCAGGGATCCGGGACTCGCAGATACGCAGTATTTT.

The chain joins TRBV6-4 to TRBJ2-3, with 8 nucleotides matching TRBD1. The CDR3 is made up of 14 amino acids. CDR1 is MRHNA and CDR2 is SNTAGT in the germline V gene. Trimming took 6 bases from V and 3 from J; bases not matched to a gene: 5. Here the CDR3 DNA reads TGTGCCAGCAGGGAGGGACAGGCGACAGATACGCAGTATTTT. Translation: CASREGQATDTQYF.